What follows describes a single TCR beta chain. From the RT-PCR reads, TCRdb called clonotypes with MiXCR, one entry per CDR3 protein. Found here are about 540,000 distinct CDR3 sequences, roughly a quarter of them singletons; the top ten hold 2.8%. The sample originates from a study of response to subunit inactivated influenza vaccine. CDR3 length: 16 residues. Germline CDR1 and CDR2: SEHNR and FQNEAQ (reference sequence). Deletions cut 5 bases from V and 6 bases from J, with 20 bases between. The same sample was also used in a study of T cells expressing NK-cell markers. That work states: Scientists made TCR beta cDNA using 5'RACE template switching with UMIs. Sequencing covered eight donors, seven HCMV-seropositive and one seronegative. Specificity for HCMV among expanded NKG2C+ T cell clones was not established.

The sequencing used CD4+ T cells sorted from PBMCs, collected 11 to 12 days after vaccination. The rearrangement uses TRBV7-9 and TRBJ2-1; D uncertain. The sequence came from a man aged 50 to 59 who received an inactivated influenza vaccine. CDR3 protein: CASSPKTAGPINEQFF. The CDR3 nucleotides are TGTGCCAGCAGCCCAAAGACCGCAGGCCCAATCAATGAGCAGTTCTTC.